These T cell receptor beta chains were read from a single sample in a study of CD8+CD57+ T cells in acquired aplastic anemia. TCRdb independently ran MiXCR on the reads; one entry per CDR3 protein. The sample includes 120,000 or so distinct CDR3 sequences, over 30% of them seen just once. Sequencing was performed on sorted CD4+, CD8+, or CD8+CD57+ T cells (not recorded which) from PBMCs. The receptors come from a human donor with aplastic anemia. Both conserved end residues are part of each CDR3. A D gene is named only where the DNA matches it firmly. The size of a clone is reported for some rows only, either as once, few or many, or as a class for expanded clones.

CDR3nt	CDR3aa	abundance	j_gene	d_gene	v_gene
TGTGCCAGCAGCACGCGACAACAAGGCTACACCTTC	CASSTRQQGYTF	few	TRBJ1-2	.	TRBV5-8
TGTGCCAGCAGTGAAGCCGGAACAGCCCTCTACGAGCAGTACTTC	CASSEAGTALYEQYF	.	TRBJ2-7	.	TRBV2
TGTGCCAGCTCACCACCGGGACAGGGGAGAGAGGCTTTCTTT	CASSPPGQGREAFF	.	TRBJ1-1	TRBD1	TRBV18
TGTGCCACCCGACTCCGGTCGGGATTTTCTACTAACTATGGCTACACCTTC	CATRLRSGFSTNYGYTF	many	TRBJ1-2	.	TRBV19
TGTGCCAGCAGTTCCATCGCCCAGGGAGGAGTTCAGCCCCAGCATTTT	CASSSIAQGGVQPQHF	.	TRBJ1-5	.	TRBV10-3
TGCGCCAGCAGCCAAGTGAGACACGGGTCCTACGAGCAGTACTTC	CASSQVRHGSYEQYF	once	TRBJ2-7	.	TRBV4-3
TGTGCCAGCAGTCGGACAGGGAATGGCTACACCTTC	CASSRTGNGYTF	many	TRBJ1-2	TRBD1	TRBV6-1
TGTGCCAGCAGCCAAGAACATTCAGATGGCTACACCTTC	CASSQEHSDGYTF	many	TRBJ1-2	.	TRBV3-1
TGCGCCAGCAGCCCGGTCACGGAGCCCACAGGGGACTATGGCTACACCTTC	CASSPVTEPTGDYGYTF	.	TRBJ1-2	TRBD1	TRBV4-1
TGTGCCAGCAGCTTAGGGCAGGGAGGTTTTTCACCCCTCCACTTT	CASSLGQGGFSPLHF	.	TRBJ1-6	.	TRBV7-2
TGTGCCAGCAGTCAAGCGGGACAGGGGGCTTTTCAGCCCCAGCATTTT	CASSQAGQGAFQPQHF	few	TRBJ1-5	TRBD1	TRBV28
TGTGCCACCAGCACGGGGACATTTAATGAAAAACTGTTTTTT	CATSTGTFNEKLFF	.	TRBJ1-4	.	TRBV15
TGTGCCAGCAGCTTGAGGGGCCGGGGGCTTCGACAGCCCCAGCATTTT	CASSLRGRGLRQPQHF	few	TRBJ1-5	.	TRBV5-6
TGTGCCACCGACCCCGGGAGCAGGGGCGATACGCAGTATTTT	CATDPGSRGDTQYF	many	TRBJ2-3	.	TRBV12-3/TRBV12-4
TGTGCCAGCAGGGTGGGACAGGGAGACTCTGGAAACACCATATATTTT	CASRVGQGDSGNTIYF	.	TRBJ1-3	TRBD1	TRBV5-5
TGTGCCAGCGCCCTGGGTAGTACAGAGACGCAGTATTTT	CASALGSTETQYF	many	TRBJ2-3	.	TRBV24-1
TGTGCCAGCAGTGAACGCGACATTCAGTACTTC	CASSERDIQYF	.	TRBJ2-4	.	TRBV25-1
TGTGCCAGCAGCCTAACAGGGAATTCACCCCTCCACTTT	CASSLTGNSPLHF	many	TRBJ1-6	.	TRBV6-1
TGTGCCAGCAGCCCGCAGGTTTCGTGGGGCTACACCTTC	CASSPQVSWGYTF	many	TRBJ1-2	.	TRBV5-8
TGTGCCAGCGATCGAGTTCGTTATAGCAATCAGCCCCAGCATTTT	CASDRVRYSNQPQHF	many	TRBJ1-5	.	TRBV6-1
TGTGCCAGTTCAAAATCCTGGTCGGGTTCCAACGAGCAGTACTTC	CASSKSWSGSNEQYF	many	TRBJ2-7	.	TRBV19
TGTGCCAGCAGTTTAACTAGCGGTTCCCCCTACGAGCAGTACTTC	CASSLTSGSPYEQYF	many	TRBJ2-7	TRBD2	TRBV12-3/TRBV12-4
TGTGCCAGCAGTTTGCGAGAGCCTAACTATGGCTACACCTTC	CASSLREPNYGYTF	many	TRBJ1-2	.	TRBV2
TGTGCCAGCAGCTTGGCTGGACAGGAACCAGATACGCAGTATTTT	CASSLAGQEPDTQYF	many	TRBJ2-3	TRBD1	TRBV5-6
TGTGCCACCAAAAAGGGCGACAGGGCTAATAATTCACCCCTCCACTTT	CATKKGDRANNSPLHF	many	TRBJ1-6	TRBD1	TRBV15
TGTGCCAGCTCCGACAGGGGCCACACTGAAGCTTTCTTT	CASSDRGHTEAFF	.	TRBJ1-1	TRBD1	TRBV18
TGTGCCAGCAGCCAAGATATGGGGGCGATCAATCAGCCCCAGCATTTT	CASSQDMGAINQPQHF	many	TRBJ1-5	.	TRBV4-2
TGTGCCAGCAGTCCTGACAGGGGCTATGGCTACACCTTC	CASSPDRGYGYTF	many	TRBJ1-2	TRBD1	TRBV6-1
TGTGCCAGCAGCTTACGGGGCTCCTACGAGCAGTACTTC	CASSLRGSYEQYF	many	TRBJ2-7	.	TRBV7-9
TGCAGTGCTAGAGTCCAGAGGGGTGGCTACACCTTC	CSARVQRGGYTF	many	TRBJ1-2	.	TRBV20-1
TGTGCCAGCAGCTTAGCCCCTAGTTCTGCCAACGTCCTGACTTTC	CASSLAPSSANVLTF	many	TRBJ2-6	.	TRBV7-9
TGTGCCAGCAGGCTGGGGGGGGCTAGAGAGACCCAGTACTTC	CASRLGGARETQYF	.	TRBJ2-5	.	TRBV6-6
TGTGCCAGCAGCCTAACGGGACAGGGGGCCGGGGAGCTGTTTTTT	CASSLTGQGAGELFF	many	TRBJ2-2	TRBD1	TRBV7-6
TGTGCCAGCAGTCGAAGACAGGGGAACACAGATACGCAGTATTTT	CASSRRQGNTDTQYF	.	TRBJ2-3	TRBD1	TRBV2
TGTGCGACAAAGTCGATAGCGGATGCCTACGAGCAGTACTTC	CATKSIADAYEQYF	.	TRBJ2-7	.	TRBV25-1
TGTACCAGTAGTAGGAGGACATTAGGCACAGATACGCAGTATTTT	CTSSRRTLGTDTQYF	many	TRBJ2-3	.	TRBV19
TGCGCCAGCAATCCCGGGACAGGGCTATACGAGCAGTACTTC	CASNPGTGLYEQYF	.	TRBJ2-7	TRBD1	TRBV10-1
TGTGCCAGCTCACCACAAGTGAATGAAAAACTGTTTTTT	CASSPQVNEKLFF	.	TRBJ1-4	.	TRBV18
TGCGCCAGCAATTCGGGACAGGGAGGTGGCTACACCTTC	CASNSGQGGGYTF	.	TRBJ1-2	TRBD1	TRBV5-1
TGTGCCAGCGAAGTCACTGACACCGGGGAGCTGTTTTTT	CASEVTDTGELFF	many	TRBJ2-2	.	TRBV25-1
TGTGCCAGCAGCTTAGGTGTGGGACAGCTCTACGAGCAGTACTTC	CASSLGVGQLYEQYF	many	TRBJ2-7	TRBD1	TRBV7-2
TGCAGTGCTATACAGGGGACATCCTACAATGAGCAGTTCTTC	CSAIQGTSYNEQFF	many	TRBJ2-1	TRBD1	TRBV20-1
TGTGCCACCAGCTCCCGCGGCTACGAGCAGTACTTC	CATSSRGYEQYF	.	TRBJ2-7	.	TRBV15
TGCGCCAGCAGCTACGAAGAGACCCAGTACTTC	CASSYEETQYF	.	TRBJ2-5	.	TRBV5-1
TGTGCCAGCAGTCCGGCAGGGACGCAGTATTTT	CASSPAGTQYF	once	TRBJ2-3	.	TRBV14
TGTGCCAGCAGCACTTCGGGGGGGACCACTGAAGCTTTCTTT	CASSTSGGTTEAFF	many	TRBJ1-1	.	TRBV11-2
TGTGCCAGCAGCTTCTCGGCGCAGCCCCAGCATTTT	CASSFSAQPQHF	.	TRBJ1-5	.	TRBV7-9
TGTGCCAGCAGCTTATGGGCGTTCGGGTCACCCCTCCACTTT	CASSLWAFGSPLHF	many	TRBJ1-6	.	TRBV7-2
TGCAGTGCGACCCGGACAGCCGAGGGAGAAAAACTGTTTTTT	CSATRTAEGEKLFF	many	TRBJ1-4	.	TRBV20-1
TGTGCCAGCACTGAGGGGGGGAGGAAAAACATTCAGTACTTC	CASTEGGRKNIQYF	.	TRBJ2-4	.	TRBV12-3/TRBV12-4
TGTGCCAGCAGGTATGACAGTGATCAGCCCCAGCATTTT	CASRYDSDQPQHF	many	TRBJ1-5	.	TRBV2
TGTGCCAGCAGCCAAGGGGCAGGGTTCTATGGCTACACCTTC	CASSQGAGFYGYTF	many	TRBJ1-2	.	TRBV14
TGCGCCAGCAGCCAAAAGGGGGACAGCAATCAGCCCCAGCATTTT	CASSQKGDSNQPQHF	many	TRBJ1-5	.	TRBV4-3
TGTGCCAGTAATCGGGTGGGGGGGAGTGATGAGCAGTTCTTC	CASNRVGGSDEQFF	many	TRBJ2-1	TRBD2	TRBV19